What follows are 25 T cell receptor beta chains derived from one specimen sequenced in a study of blood T cell repertoires in COVID-19. Produced via immunoSEQ multiplex PCR; TCRdb's table is partial and in-frame only. The data contain about 40,000 clones, about 80% of them singletons. Input material: peripheral blood. The receptors originated from a woman aged 60 to 75 with acute or convalescent COVID-19.

The genes are TRBV2 and TRBJ1-4, with D perhaps matching TRBD1 (5 bases). There are 13 residues in the CDR3. Germline CDR1 is SNHLY and CDR2 is FYNNEI. The germline V and J ends were trimmed by 7 bases and 7 bases, with 13 bases remaining between them. This CDR3 is CASKTAVGEKLFF. In DNA, the CDR3 is TGTGCCAGCAAGACAGCCGTTGGTGAAAAACTGTTTTTT.

J is TRBJ1-2 and V is TRBV6-1, with D tentatively TRBD1 (5 bases). Germline V gene lookup returns CDR1 MNHNS and CDR2 SASEGT. This CDR3 region has 14 residues. The ends were cut back, 2 bases at V and 6 bases at J, with 13 bases in the middle. This CDR3 reads CASSERQGKDGYTF. CDR3 nucleotides: TGTGCCAGCAGTGAAAGGCAGGGAAAGGATGGCTACACCTTC.

The V call is TRBV2, the J call TRBJ2-1; a weak D match, TRBD2 (5 bases). The germline V and J ends were trimmed by 1 base and 1 base, with 8 bases remaining between them. The CDR3 loop spans 15 amino acids. The V gene's germline CDR1 is SNHLY and CDR2 FYNNEI. Here the CDR3 reads CASSEESGSYNEQFF. CDR3 bases: TGTGCCAGCAGTGAAGAGTCGGGATCCTACAATGAGCAGTTCTTC.

The chain combines TRBV2 with TRBJ1-2; D is unclear. V was pared by 6 bases and J by 6 bases, with 17 bases between. This CDR3 has 14 residues. The germline V gene encodes CDR1 SNHLY and CDR2 FYNNEI. The CDR3 reads CASRALGRGNGYTF. The CDR3 DNA is TGTGCCAGCAGAGCTTTGGGGAGAGGGAATGGCTACACCTTC.

The chain links TRBV15 to TRBJ1-4; maybe TRBD1 (6 bases). Trimming pared 1 base from V and 8 bases from J, leaving 20 bases between. From germline, CDR1 is LNHNV and CDR2 YYDKDF (reference sequence). This CDR3 has 17 residues. The DNA of the CDR3 is TGTGCCACCAGCAGAGCCGGGGGGGGCGGACAAAGGGAAAAACTGTTTTTT. Protein sequence: CATSRAGGGGQREKLFF.

The J gene is TRBJ1-1, the V gene TRBV9; tentatively, D is TRBD1 (6 bases). The CDR3 is 16 residues long. The V and J ends lost 0 bases and 0 bases respectively, with 12 bases between them. Germline CDR1 and CDR2: SGDLS and YYNGEE. The CDR3 protein is CASSVGPGGMNTEAFF. The CDR3 DNA reads as TGTGCCAGCAGCGTAGGACCTGGGGGCATGAACACTGAAGCTTTCTTT.

The chain recombines TRBV9 with TRBJ2-2; a possible D gene is TRBD2 (5 bases). CDR3 length: 14 residues. Germline loops: CDR1 SGDLS, CDR2 YYNGEE. With 3 bases removed from V and 3 bases from J, the gap between germline ends came to 9 bases. The CDR3 sequence: CASSETKYTGELFF. CDR3 nucleotides: TGTGCCAGCAGCGAGACTAAATACACCGGGGAGCTGTTTTTT.

The chain combines TRBV5-1 with TRBJ1-1; TRBD1 agrees at 9 bases. V trimming: 2 bases; J trimming: 4 bases; junction bases outside the gene matches: 9. The CDR3 is made up of 16 amino acids. The germline V gene has CDR1 SGHRS and CDR2 YFSETQ. CDR3 coding DNA: TGCGCCAGCAGCTTCCCACCGGGACAGGGACCCACTGAAGCTTTCTTT. It is translated as CASSFPPGQGPTEAFF. The full variable domain, in which reference TRBV5-1 and TRBJ1-1 provide the parts outside the CDR3, is KAGVTQTPRYLIKTRGQQVTLSCSPISGHRSVSWYQQTPGQGLQFLFEYFSETQRNKGNFPGRFSGRQFSNSRSEMNVSTLELGDSALYLCASSFPPGQGPTEAFFGQGTRLTVV.

The chain combines TRBV4-1 with TRBJ2-1, with 9 positions matching TRBD2. The CDR3 spans 21 residues. Trimming at V came to 1 base and at J to 0 bases, leaving 16 bases not matched to a gene. Germline V gene lookup returns CDR1 MGHRA and CDR2 YSYEKL. The CDR3 nucleotides read TGCGCCAGCAGCCAAGTAAGGGCTACAGCGGGGGGCCGTAGCTCCTACAATGAGCAGTTCTTC. Residues: CASSQVRATAGGRSSYNEQFF.

The V gene is TRBV2, the J gene TRBJ1-5; maybe TRBD1 (6 bases). V was clipped by 6 bases and J by 3 bases, with 12 bases between them. This CDR3 contains 14 residues. Germline V gives CDR1 SNHLY, CDR2 FYNNEI. The CDR3 DNA reads as TGTGCCAGCAGACCAAGGACAGCCAATCAGCCCCAGCATTTT. As protein: CASRPRTANQPQHF.

The genes are TRBV3-1 (or the pseudogene TRBV3-2) and TRBJ1-4; 9 nucleotides agree with TRBD1. The CDR3 has 15 residues. Germline-derived CDR1 and CDR2 are LGHDT and YNNKEL (reference sequence). J lost 4 bases, V lost 3 bases, and 3 bases had no gene match. The CDR3: CASSQTGGGNEKLFF. The CDR3 region has the DNA TGTGCCAGCAGCCAGACAGGGGGTGGTAATGAAAAACTGTTTTTT.

This chain connects TRBV19 to TRBJ2-3; no reliable D call. Trimming stripped 5 bases from V and 0 bases from J, with 18 bases between. The CDR3 consists of 17 residues. The germline V gene encodes CDR1 LNHDA and CDR2 SQIVND (reference sequence). The CDR3 coding sequence is TGTGCCAGTAGTGGCCGCCGACTTTACTCTAGCACAGATACGCAGTATTTT. Its protein is CASSGRRLYSSTDTQYF.

This chain uses TRBV4-1 with TRBJ2-5; D possibly corresponds to TRBD2 (6 bases). The CDR3 covers 13 residues. CDR1 and CDR2 from the germline V gene are MGHRA and YSYEKL. Trimming removed 4 bases from V and 5 bases from J, with 11 bases in between. DNA of the CDR3: TGCGCCAGCAGCCGACTAGTTTCTGAGACCCAGTACTTC. Amino acid sequence: CASSRLVSETQYF.

The chain is built from TRBV7-9 and TRBJ1-4, with 10 bases aligning to TRBD1. The ends lost 2 bases at V and 8 bases at J; junction bases unmatched: 8. Germline V gives CDR1 SEHNR, CDR2 FQNEAQ (reference sequence). There are 16 residues in the CDR3. CDR3 loop: CASSLFRGQGDEKLFF. CDR3 nucleotide sequence: TGTGCCAGCAGCTTATTTAGAGGACAGGGGGACGAAAAACTGTTTTTT.

The rearrangement joins TRBV3-1 (or the pseudogene TRBV3-2) to TRBJ1-1; D not resolved. This CDR3 spans 15 amino acids. Trimming took off 4 bases at V and 1 base at J, with 13 bases between the two ends. CDR1 is LGHDT and CDR2 is YNNKEL in the germline V gene (reference sequence). The DNA for the CDR3 is TGTGCCAGCAGCCGACGAGGGCTTCAGAACACTGAAGCTTTCTTT. This encodes CASSRRGLQNTEAFF.

The chain carries TRBV18 and TRBJ1-1, with a possible D match to TRBD1 (6 bases). V was trimmed by 2 bases and J by 1 base, leaving 17 bases between them. CDR1 and CDR2 (germline): KGHSH, LQKENI. CDR3 length: 17 amino acids. Here the CDR3 reads CASSPSVGGRQNTEAFF. The CDR3 DNA sequence: TGTGCCAGCTCACCATCAGTAGGGGGACGGCAGAACACTGAAGCTTTCTTT.

The genes are TRBV24-1 and TRBJ1-1; 7 positions agree with TRBD1. V lost 4 bases and J lost 4; bases outside the gene matches: 8. The CDR3 is made up of 15 amino acids. CDR1 is KGHDR and CDR2 is SFDVKD in the germline V gene. The CDR3 loop is CATSEDGDSPTEAFF. As DNA, the CDR3 is TGTGCCACCAGTGAGGATGGGGACAGCCCCACTGAAGCTTTCTTT.

This CDR3 reads CASSFVDRMSNQPQHF. CDR3 nucleotide sequence: TGTGCCAGCAGTTTCGTGGACAGAATGAGCAATCAGCCCCAGCATTTT. The genes are TRBV28 and TRBJ1-5; tentatively, D is TRBD1 (6 bases). The CDR3 is made up of 16 amino acids. CDR1 and CDR2 from the germline V gene are MDHEN and SYDVKM. V was cut by 3 bases and J by 1 base, with 13 bases left in between.

The rearrangement uses TRBV19 and TRBJ1-1, with TRBD1 matching over 10 bases. CDR1 is LNHDA, CDR2 SQIVND, per germline (reference sequence). This CDR3 has 15 amino acids. The V segment lost 5 bases and the J segment 7 bases; nucleotides outside the gene matches: 10. The CDR3 loop reads CASSFRVGQGNEAFF. The DNA for the CDR3 is TGTGCCAGTAGTTTTCGAGTGGGACAGGGGAATGAAGCTTTCTTT.

V usage is TRBV6-5 and J usage is TRBJ2-1; possible D gene TRBD2, 7 bases. There are 15 residues in the CDR3. The ends were cut back, 6 bases at V and 8 bases at J, with 20 bases in the middle. Germline loops: CDR1 MNHEY, CDR2 SVGAGI. The CDR3 reads CASRGSGGGEHEQFF. CDR3 DNA sequence: TGTGCCAGCAGAGGCTCGGGGGGCGGGGAGCATGAGCAGTTCTTC.

A few counts support this clone. The genes are TRBV9 and TRBJ2-7; D may be TRBD2 (6 bases). From germline, CDR1 is SGDLS and CDR2 YYNGEE. V shed 2 bases and J shed 7 bases, with 13 bases lying between them. This CDR3 region has 13 residues. CDR3 residues: CASSVGLLGEQYF. The CDR3 nucleotides are TGTGCCAGCAGCGTGGGACTCCTGGGGGAGCAGTACTTC.

The chain has TRBV30 and TRBJ1-1, with D hard to call. Germline assignment: CDR1 GTSNPN and CDR2 SVGIG (reference sequence). The CDR3 loop spans 12 amino acids. V dropped 0 bases and J dropped 5 bases, with 7 bases sitting between them. The CDR3 nucleotides read TGTGCCTGGAGTGTTAGAGGGACTGAAGCTTTCTTT. Protein: CAWSVRGTEAFF.

About this clone itself: The sample contains more than one DNA sequence encoding this CDR3. The genes are TRBV6-5 and TRBJ2-7, with 10 bases identical to TRBD1. In germline, CDR1 is MNHEY, CDR2 SVGAGI. The CDR3 runs 15 residues. The V gene end was trimmed by 4 bases and the J gene end by 1 base; junction bases not matched to a gene: 4. This CDR3 is CASSSWTGGSYEQYF. CDR3 bases: TGTGCCAGCAGTTCATGGACAGGGGGTTCCTACGAGCAGTACTTC.

The chain links TRBV11-3 to TRBJ2-2; TRBD1 matches at 8 bases. Per the germline V gene, CDR1 is SGHNT and CDR2 is YENEEA. CDR3 length: 15 amino acids. V lost 3 bases, J lost 6 bases, and 6 bases stayed unmatched. The chain's CDR3 is CASSLSGQEAGELFF. The CDR3, as DNA: TGTGCCAGCAGCTTGTCGGGACAGGAGGCCGGGGAGCTGTTTTTT.

This clone has a single count. V gene TRBV3-1 (or the pseudogene TRBV3-2) combines with J gene TRBJ2-5; 13 bases agree with TRBD2. CDR1 and CDR2 (germline): LGHDT, YNNKEL (reference sequence). This CDR3 contains 15 residues. Losses at the gene ends were 4 bases for V and 4 bases for J; bases not matched to a gene: 3. As DNA, the CDR3 is TGTGCCAGCAGCCCTAGACTAGCGGGGGGAGAGACCCAGTACTTC. Its translation is CASSPRLAGGETQYF.